The rows below give T cell receptor beta chains drawn from one sample of a study of blood T cell repertoires in COVID-19. Assay: immunoSEQ multiplex PCR; the TCRdb copy retains only in-frame clones and omits some. This repertoire shows 29,000 or so clones, approximately 86% found once; its top ten account for less than 15%. The sequencing input was peripheral blood. The receptor source for this set is a human donor in a cohort sampled during active COVID-19. The donor label of this sample is uncertain. The CDR3 runs from the conserved cysteine through the conserved F or W. D genes are given only for firm matches. Size tells how often a clone was seen (once, few, many) or the class of an expanded clone, and some rows leave it out.

v_gene	d_gene	abundance	j_gene	CDR3nt	CDR3aa
TRBV5-4	NA	NA	TRBJ2-7	TGTGCCAGCAGCTTGGGAGCGGGACCAGGGGACTACGAGCAGTACTTC	CASSLGAGPGDYEQYF
TRBV28	NA	once	TRBJ1-1	TGTGCCAGCAGGACAGCAATGAACACTGAAGCTTTCTTT	CASRTAMNTEAFF
TRBV11-2	NA	NA	TRBJ2-3	TGTGCCAGCACCCACCCGGGAACAGATACGCAGTATTTT	CASTHPGTDTQYF
TRBV11-3	NA	NA	TRBJ1-1	TGTGCCAGCAGCTTACGGCATCGGGGCACTGAAGCTTTCTTT	CASSLRHRGTEAFF
TRBV7-9	TRBD2	NA	TRBJ2-2	TGTGCCAGCAGCTTCACACTAGCGGGCACCGGGGAGCTGTTTTTT	CASSFTLAGTGELFF
TRBV5-1	TRBD1	few	TRBJ1-4	TGCGCCAGCAGCTCGGGACAGGATAGCGAAAAACTGTTTTTT	CASSSGQDSEKLFF
TRBV28	TRBD2	NA	TRBJ2-2	TGTGCCAGCAGTTTATTTATGGCGGGAGCAGGTGGGGAGCTGTTTTTT	CASSLFMAGAGGELFF
TRBV5-4	TRBD1	NA	TRBJ1-2	TGTGCCAGCAGCTTAAGACAGGGAAACTATGGCTACACCTTC	CASSLRQGNYGYTF
TRBV7-6	NA	NA	TRBJ1-2	TGTGCCAGCAGCGCCGATGCTCCCGCAGACTACACCTTC	CASSADAPADYTF
TRBV3-1/TRBV3-2	TRBD2	NA	TRBJ2-7	TGTGCCAGCAGCCTTGGGACTAGCGGCGAGCAGTACTTC	CASSLGTSGEQYF
TRBV5-1	TRBD1	NA	TRBJ2-7	TGCGCCAGCAGCCGGACAGGGGTTGAGCAGTACTTC	CASSRTGVEQYF
TRBV6-5	TRBD1	NA	TRBJ2-5	TGTGCCAGCAGTAGAGACAGGGATGGGGAGACCCAGTACTTC	CASSRDRDGETQYF
TRBV28	NA	once	TRBJ2-1	TGTGCCAGCAGACCCAACCAACAGGGTTCCAGAGAGCAGTTCTTC	CASRPNQQGSREQFF
TRBV28	TRBD1	NA	TRBJ1-5	TGTGCCAGCAGTTTAGGGACAGGGTGGAATCAGCCCCAGCATTTT	CASSLGTGWNQPQHF
TRBV19	TRBD2	NA	TRBJ2-1	TGTGCCAGTAGTACGCGGACTAGCGGGAGAGGTTTCTACAATGAGCAGTTCTTC	CASSTRTSGRGFYNEQFF
TRBV28	NA	NA	TRBJ2-6	TGTGCCAGCAGGCGAGGTGGTGGGGCCAACGTCCTGACTTTC	CASRRGGGANVLTF
TRBV2	TRBD2	few	TRBJ2-5	TGTGCCACAGTCCCCCCTCAGACTAGCGGGAGGGCCTTCCAAGAGACCCAGTACTTC	CATVPPQTSGRAFQETQYF
TRBV5-1	TRBD1	NA	TRBJ2-7	TGCGCCAGCAGCTTGACCGCGGGACAGGGTTCCTACGAGCAGTACTTC	CASSLTAGQGSYEQYF
TRBV5-1	NA	once	TRBJ2-1	TGCGCCAGCAGCTTGGACTTGCTTGAGCAGTTCTTC	CASSLDLLEQFF
TRBV5-1	NA	NA	TRBJ1-3	TGCGCCAGCAGCCTCCCGGGGGCTGGAAACACCATATATTTT	CASSLPGAGNTIYF
TRBV4-1	TRBD2	medium-sized	TRBJ2-7	TGCGCCAGCAGCCAAGGACTAGCGGGACGGGGGTACGAGCAGTACTTC	CASSQGLAGRGYEQYF
TRBV2	NA	NA	TRBJ1-2	TGTGCCAGCAGTGATTCACTCCTGAACTATGGCTACACCTTC	CASSDSLLNYGYTF
TRBV18	NA	once	TRBJ1-5	TGTGCCAGCTCACCTACCCACAGTGAAAATCAGCCCCAGCATTTT	CASSPTHSENQPQHF
TRBV5-1	TRBD1	NA	TRBJ1-6	TGCGCCAGCAGCATGGACAGGGCGTATAATTCACCCCTCCACTTT	CASSMDRAYNSPLHF
TRBV6-5	TRBD1	NA	TRBJ1-2	TGTGCCAGCAGGCCGACAGGGGGAGGAGGCTACACCTTC	CASRPTGGGGYTF
TRBV10-1	NA	NA	TRBJ2-2	TGCGCCAGCGGGCAGGGATTCACCGGGGAGCTGTTTTTT	CASGQGFTGELFF
TRBV5-1	TRBD2	NA	TRBJ2-2	TGCGCCAGCAGCTTGCCCCTAGCGGGAGCCGGGGAGCTGTTTTTT	CASSLPLAGAGELFF
TRBV5-1	TRBD1	NA	TRBJ1-4	TGCGCCAGCAGCTTGGCCGGGACAGGGGCTGAAAAACTGTTTTTT	CASSLAGTGAEKLFF
TRBV2	NA	NA	TRBJ1-4	TGTGCCAGCAGTGTACAGGGTGAAAAACTGTTTTTT	CASSVQGEKLFF
TRBV7-9	TRBD2	few	TRBJ2-7	TGTGCCAGCAGCTTAGTGACTAGCGGGAGTGTCGAGCAGTACTTC	CASSLVTSGSVEQYF
TRBV4-1	NA	NA	TRBJ1-3	TGCGCCAGCAGCCAAGTGGTGGAGGGACTCGGCTCTGGAAACACCATATATTTT	CASSQVVEGLGSGNTIYF
TRBV6-5	NA	NA	TRBJ2-3	TGTGCCAGCAACCCGGGACTCCACACAGATACGCAGTATTTT	CASNPGLHTDTQYF
TRBV5-4	TRBD2	NA	TRBJ2-3	TGTGCCAGCAGCTCCGCGTTGGGGGGGATTGCAGATACGCAGTATTTT	CASSSALGGIADTQYF
TRBV5-8	NA	NA	TRBJ2-5	TGTGCCAGCAGCTCGGGACTTCAGTACCAAGAGACCCAGTACTTC	CASSSGLQYQETQYF
TRBV28	NA	NA	TRBJ2-7	TGTGCCAGCAGTTTAAGGGGGCGGGGCTCCGAGCAGTACTTC	CASSLRGRGSEQYF
TRBV27	TRBD2	NA	TRBJ2-3	TGTGCCAGCAGTACTACGGGACTAGCAAGAGTGGCGAGCACAGATACGCAGTATTTT	CASSTTGLARVASTDTQYF
TRBV13	TRBD1	NA	TRBJ2-1	TGTGCCAGCAGGCTCGGGACAGCCCGAAATGAGCAGTTCTTC	CASRLGTARNEQFF
TRBV3-1/TRBV3-2	TRBD2	NA	TRBJ2-3	TGTGCCAGCAGCCAAGGGGTAGCGGGAGATACGCAGTATTTT	CASSQGVAGDTQYF
TRBV30	NA	NA	TRBJ1-4	TGTGCCTGCCCAGGGGCCAGTAATGAAAAACTGTTTTTT	CACPGASNEKLFF
TRBV19	TRBD1	NA	TRBJ1-1	TGTGCCAGTACCAGGGACAGGGGGACTGAAGCTTTCTTT	CASTRDRGTEAFF
TRBV5-6	TRBD2	NA	TRBJ2-1	TGTGCCAGCAGCCCGGGACTAGCGGTCTACAATGAGCAGTTCTTC	CASSPGLAVYNEQFF
TRBV7-9	TRBD2	NA	TRBJ2-1	TGTGCCAGCAGCTGGTCCGGGACTAGCATGGGCTTCTTC	CASSWSGTSMGFF
TRBV7-2	NA	NA	TRBJ1-1	TGTGCCAGCAGCGACGTTATTCCGGGACAAATGAACACTGAAGCTTTCTTT	CASSDVIPGQMNTEAFF
TRBV5-4	TRBD1	once	TRBJ2-3	TGTGCCAGCAGCACCCTCCCGGGACAGTCTCCTAGGCGGCTAGATACGCAGTATTTT	CASSTLPGQSPRRLDTQYF
TRBV6-1	TRBD1	NA	TRBJ2-6	TGTGCCAGCAGTGAAGGACAGGGAAACCCTGGGGCCAACGTCCTGACTTTC	CASSEGQGNPGANVLTF
TRBV2	TRBD2	NA	TRBJ2-1	TGTGCCACCAGAGGAGGACTAGCGAGGGGGAATGAGCAGTTCTTC	CATRGGLARGNEQFF
TRBV20-1	NA	NA	TRBJ1-1	TGCAGTGCTAGCAAGAACACTGAAGCTTTCTTT	CSASKNTEAFF
TRBV5-4	NA	NA	TRBJ1-2	TGTGCCAGCAGCGGAGTTTTAACCCCTAACTATGGCTACACCTTC	CASSGVLTPNYGYTF
TRBV6-5	TRBD2	once	TRBJ2-3	TGTGCCCTCTTCCTAGCGGGAGGAGATACGCAGTATTTT	CALFLAGGDTQYF